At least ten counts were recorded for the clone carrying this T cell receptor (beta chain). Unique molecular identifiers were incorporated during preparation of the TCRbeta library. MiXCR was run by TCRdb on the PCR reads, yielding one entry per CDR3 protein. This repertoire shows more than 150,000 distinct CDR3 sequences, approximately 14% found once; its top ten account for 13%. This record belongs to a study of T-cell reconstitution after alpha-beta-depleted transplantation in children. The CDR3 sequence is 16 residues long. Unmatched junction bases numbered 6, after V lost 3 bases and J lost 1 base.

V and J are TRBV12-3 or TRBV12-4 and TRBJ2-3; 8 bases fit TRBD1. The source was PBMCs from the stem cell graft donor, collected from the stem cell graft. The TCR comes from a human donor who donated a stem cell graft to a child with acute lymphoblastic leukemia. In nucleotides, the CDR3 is TGTGCCAGCAGTTTTGCCCAGGGGGCTGGCACAGATACGCAGTATTTT. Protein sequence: CASSFAQGAGTDTQYF.